A single sample gave rise to the 25 T cell receptor beta chains below, sequenced in a study of shared clonotypes between healthy human individuals. Naive CD8 isolation took CD45RO-negative cells positively selected for CCR7 and excluded terminally differentiated effector memory CD45RA+ cells. Here immunoSEQ multiplex PCR was the method, and the copy in TCRdb shows in-frame clones only, minus some. Among hundreds of thousands of clones, 92% were seen once, and the ten largest hold 24%. Input material: naive CD8+ T cells sorted from blood. The source of these receptors is a man aged 25-40 years in good health.

V gene TRBV6-5 combines with J gene TRBJ2-5; perhaps TRBD1 as D (5 bases). The CDR3 contains 13 residues. The V gene lost 7 bases and the J gene lost 5 bases, with 14 bases spanning the gap. From germline, CDR1 is MNHEY and CDR2 SVGAGI. The CDR3 sequence: CASTIRWGETQYF. CDR3 sequence (DNA): TGTGCCAGCACCATCCGGTGGGGCGAGACCCAGTACTTC.

The CDR3 here is CATSRTGYGNEQFF. Here the CDR3 DNA reads TGTGCCACAAGCCGGACAGGGTATGGCAATGAGCAGTTCTTC. The chain couples TRBV27 to TRBJ2-1; 8 bases map to TRBD1. The CDR3 sequence is 14 residues long. J lost 6 bases, V lost 10 bases, and 11 bases had no gene match. Germline V gives CDR1 MNHEY, CDR2 SMNVEV (reference sequence).

This chain joins TRBV19 and TRBJ2-1, with a weak D call TRBD1 (5 bases). V was shortened by 7 bases and J by 5 bases, with 15 bases between the two germline ends. The CDR3 consists of 14 residues. The germline V gene has CDR1 LNHDA and CDR2 SQIVND (reference sequence). CDR3 sequence (DNA): TGTGCCAGTACTCTGGTAGGGGCGGACAATGAGCAGTTCTTC. Its translation: CASTLVGADNEQFF.

The chain couples TRBV7-9 to TRBJ2-5, with TRBD1 matching over 12 bases. The CDR3 extends over 17 amino acids. CDR1 is SEHNR and CDR2 is FQNEAQ in the germline V gene (reference sequence). V lost 1 base and J lost 3; bases outside the gene matches: 6. This CDR3 reads CASSLVGDRGRKETQYF. In nucleotides, the CDR3 is TGTGCCAGCAGCTTAGTAGGGGACAGGGGGCGGAAAGAGACCCAGTACTTC.

This clone was counted a single time. V gene TRBV6-5 combines with J gene TRBJ1-1; D is perhaps TRBD1 (5 bases). Germline CDR1 is MNHEY and CDR2 is SVGAGI. The CDR3 has 16 residues. Trimming removed 2 bases from V and 8 bases from J, with 21 bases in between. CDR3 sequence: CASSYIPRGGDREAFF. CDR3 nucleotide sequence: TGTGCCAGCAGTTACATTCCCCGGGGGGGGGATAGGGAAGCTTTCTTT.

Comment on this clone: The sample has other DNA sequences that encode this CDR3 too. The chain employs TRBV7-9 and TRBJ1-1; unclear D gene. Germline loops: CDR1 SEHNR, CDR2 FQNEAQ (reference sequence). Trimming removed 1 base from V and 4 bases from J, with 4 bases in between. This CDR3 contains 12 residues. The CDR3 DNA reads as TGTGCCAGCAGCTTAGGAAGCACTGAAGCTTTCTTT. Residues: CASSLGSTEAFF.

A remark on this clone: Relative to the germline gene, one junction end is altered; a read error may explain this. The chain employs TRBV7-2 and TRBJ2-1; 10 bases match TRBD2. The CDR3 sequence is 16 residues long. The germline V gene encodes CDR1 SGHTA and CDR2 FQGNSA. The CDR3 sequence: CASSLGWLAGVNEQFF. CDR3 bases: TGTGCCAGCAGTTTAGGGTGGCTAGCGGGAGTCAATGAGCAGTTCTTC.

This sequence joins TRBV14 and TRBJ2-2, with unresolved D. The CDR3 sequence is 11 residues long. In germline, CDR1 is SGHDN, CDR2 FVKESK. Trimming took off 6 bases at V and 5 bases at J, with 4 bases between the two ends. CDR3 amino acids: CASRGTGELFF. CDR3 DNA sequence: TGTGCCAGCAGAGGGACCGGGGAGCTGTTTTTT. Full variable domain (rest looked up from reference TRBV14 and TRBJ2-2): EAGVTQFPSHSVIEKGQTVTLRCDPISGHDNLYWYRRVMGKEIKFLLHFVKESKQDESGMPNNRFLAERTGGTYSTLKVQPAELEDSGVYFCASRGTGELFFGEGSRLTVL.

The rearrangement uses TRBV29-1 and TRBJ1-3; D gene uncertain. This CDR3 spans 12 amino acids. Germline V CDR1 and CDR2: SQVTM, ANQGSEA. With 7 bases removed from V and 0 bases from J, the gap between germline ends came to 7 bases. The CDR3 coding sequence is TGCAGCGCGATATCCTCTGGAAACACCATATATTTT. Amino acids: CSAISSGNTIYF.

The CDR3 spells CSVQAGTGELFF. The CDR3 nucleotides read TGCAGCGTTCAAGCGGGAACCGGGGAGCTGTTTTTT. This sequence joins TRBV29-1 and TRBJ2-2, with 7 bases identical to TRBD2. Germline V gene data show CDR1 as SQVTM and CDR2 as ANQGSEA. The V gene end was trimmed by 5 bases and the J gene end by 5 bases; junction bases not matched to a gene: 2. The CDR3 runs 12 residues.

J is TRBJ2-1 and V is TRBV4-1; D uncertain. V was pared by 0 bases and J by 1 base, with 7 bases between. CDR1 MGHRA and CDR2 YSYEKL come from the germline V gene. The CDR3 spans 15 residues. This CDR3 is CASSQEGQSYNEQFF. The CDR3 nucleotides are TGCGCCAGCAGCCAAGAGGGTCAGTCCTACAATGAGCAGTTCTTC.

The chain has TRBV27 and TRBJ1-6, with TRBD1 as a possible D gene (6 bases). Germline V gene data show CDR1 as MNHEY and CDR2 as SMNVEV (reference sequence). V lost 2 bases and J lost 9, with 14 bases in between. This CDR3 is 15 amino acids long. CDR3 sequence (DNA): TGTGCCAGCAGTTTAAGGCGGGGGGGGCTTTCACCCCTCCACTTT. It specifies CASSLRRGGLSPLHF.

The chain employs TRBV2 and TRBJ2-2; possible D gene TRBD2, 5 bases. The CDR3 loop spans 16 amino acids. CDR1 and CDR2 (germline): SNHLY, FYNNEI. Trimming took off 1 base at V and 4 bases at J, with 13 bases between the two ends. CDR3 region: CASSEGLARTTGELFF. The CDR3 coding sequence is TGTGCCAGCAGTGAAGGGCTAGCTAGGACCACCGGGGAGCTGTTTTTT.

The rearrangement joins TRBV18 to TRBJ2-5; D not certain. CDR3 length equals 13 residues. Germline V CDR1 and CDR2: KGHSH, LQKENI. V was pared by 0 bases and J by 5 bases, with 7 bases between. The CDR3 is CASSPPERETQYF. CDR3 DNA sequence: TGTGCCAGCTCACCACCAGAACGGGAGACCCAGTACTTC. Together with reference TRBV18 and TRBJ2-5, the CDR3 gives the full variable domain: NAGVMQNPRHLVRRRGQEARLRCSPMKGHSHVYWYRQLPEEGLKFMVYLQKENIIDESGMPKERFSAEFPKEGPSILRIQQVVRGDSAAYFCASSPPERETQYFGPGTRLLVL.

The rearrangement links TRBV7-9 to TRBJ2-1; maybe TRBD1 (5 bases). Germline CDR1 and CDR2: SEHNR and FQNEAQ (reference sequence). The CDR3 covers 14 residues. V dropped 7 bases and J dropped 0 bases, with 10 bases sitting between them. The CDR3 is CASIRENSYNEQFF. The CDR3 DNA is TGTGCCAGCATCAGGGAAAACTCCTACAATGAGCAGTTCTTC. The full variable domain, in which reference TRBV7-9 and TRBJ2-1 provide the parts outside the CDR3, is DTGVSQNPRHKITKRGQNVTFRCDPISEHNRLYWYRQTLGQGPEFLTYFQNEAQLEKSRLLSDRFSAERPKGSFSTLEIQRTEQGDSAMYLCASIRENSYNEQFFGPGTRLTVL.

The chain carries TRBV5-4 and TRBJ2-7, with TRBD1 matching over 8 bases. CDR1 and CDR2 from the germline V gene are SGHNT and YYREEE (reference sequence). Trimming took 2 bases from V and 0 from J; bases not matched to a gene: 7. CDR3 length equals 16 residues. The DNA of the CDR3 is TGTGCCAGCAGCTTAGATCGGACAGGGAGCTCCTACGAGCAGTACTTC. This gives the protein CASSLDRTGSSYEQYF.

The V and J genes are TRBV19 and TRBJ1-1, with D maybe TRBD1 (6 bases). V was shortened by 4 bases and J by 4 bases, with 10 bases between the two germline ends. The germline CDR1 and CDR2 sequences are LNHDA and SQIVND (reference sequence). CDR3 length: 13 amino acids. The CDR3 region is CASSRRGGTEAFF. CDR3 nucleotides: TGTGCCAGTAGTAGGAGGGGGGGCACTGAAGCTTTCTTT. The full variable domain, completed using reference TRBV19 and TRBJ1-1, is DGGITQSPKYLFRKEGQNVTLSCEQNLNHDAMYWYRQDPGQGLRLIYYSQIVNDFQKGDIAEGYSVSREKKESFPLTVTSAQKNPTAFYLCASSRRGGTEAFFGQGTRLTVV.

The chain is built from TRBV28 and TRBJ1-3; TRBD1 might be the D (6 bases). Per germline, CDR1 MDHEN and CDR2 SYDVKM. V lost 6 bases and J lost 0, with 15 bases in between. The CDR3 length is 16 residues. The CDR3 protein is CASSEQQGPSGNTIYF. In DNA, the CDR3 is TGTGCCAGCAGCGAACAACAGGGCCCCTCTGGAAACACCATATATTTT.

The chain employs TRBV11-2 and TRBJ2-7; TRBD2 might be the D (6 bases). CDR1 SGHAT and CDR2 FQNNGV come from the germline V gene. V was shortened by 1 base and J by 3 bases, with 13 bases between the two germline ends. The CDR3 runs 15 residues. The CDR3 region has the DNA TGTGCCAGCAGCTTAGGGAGGGAGGCCCGCTACGAGCAGTACTTC. This translates into CASSLGREARYEQYF. Supplemented by reference TRBV11-2 and TRBJ2-7, the full variable domain reads EAGVAQSPRYKIIEKRQSVAFWCNPISGHATLYWYQQILGQGPKLLIQFQNNGVVDDSQLPKDRFSAERLKGVDSTLKIQPAKLEDSAVYLCASSLGREARYEQYFGPGTRLTVT.

The V call is TRBV19, the J call TRBJ1-4; 7 bases line up with TRBD1. From germline, CDR1 is LNHDA and CDR2 SQIVND (reference sequence). Germline trimming cut 7 bases from V and 8 bases from J; bases unmatched to any gene: 7. The CDR3 has 13 amino acids. The CDR3 loop is CASTHRGGEKLFF. CDR3 DNA sequence: TGTGCCAGTACTCACAGGGGTGGAGAAAAACTGTTTTTT. Looking up the rest from reference TRBV19 and TRBJ1-4 gives the full variable domain: DGGITQSPKYLFRKEGQNVTLSCEQNLNHDAMYWYRQDPGQGLRLIYYSQIVNDFQKGDIAEGYSVSREKKESFPLTVTSAQKNPTAFYLCASTHRGGEKLFFGSGTQLSVL.

The J gene is TRBJ2-1, the V gene TRBV30; a possible D gene is TRBD2 (6 bases). CDR3 size: 15 residues. The ends were cut back, 0 bases at V and 4 bases at J, with 13 bases in the middle. Per the germline V gene, CDR1 is GTSNPN and CDR2 is SVGIG (reference sequence). CDR3 bases: TGTGCCTGGAGTGTACGGGGGATAGGGTACAATGAGCAGTTCTTC. It codes for CAWSVRGIGYNEQFF.

This clone came up a few times. The chain carries TRBV7-9 and TRBJ2-2; 8 bases match TRBD2. CDR3 length equals 16 residues. V lost 0 bases, J lost 6 bases, and 6 bases stayed unmatched. Germline V gives CDR1 SEHNR, CDR2 FQNEAQ (reference sequence). The CDR3 loop is CASSLAGTSFSGELFF. As DNA, the CDR3 is TGTGCCAGCAGCTTAGCGGGGACTAGTTTTTCCGGGGAGCTGTTTTTT.

The genes are TRBV9 and TRBJ2-1; 11 positions match TRBD2. CDR1 and CDR2 from the germline V gene are SGDLS and YYNGEE. Trimming cost V 4 bases and J 8 bases; bases outside gene matches: 5. This CDR3 has 14 residues. DNA of the CDR3: TGTGCCAGCAGCATTAGCGGGAGGGGGGATGAGCAGTTCTTC. It codes for CASSISGRGDEQFF.

This clone was detected only a few times. The rearrangement joins TRBV4-1 to TRBJ2-7; D is undetermined. The V gene lost 1 base and the J gene lost 1 base, with 8 bases spanning the gap. The CDR3 spans 14 residues. Germline V gene sequence: CDR1 MGHRA, CDR2 YSYEKL. CDR3 in DNA: TGCGCCAGCAGCCAAGTCTTGATATCCTACGAGCAGTACTTC. Translated, it gives CASSQVLISYEQYF.

This clone occurred once. The gene calls are TRBV27 and TRBJ2-7; D possibly matches TRBD1 or TRBD2 (7 bases each). V shed 3 bases and J shed 4 bases, with 13 bases lying between them. The CDR3 consists of 14 residues. Germline-derived CDR1 and CDR2 are MNHEY and SMNVEV (reference sequence). The CDR3 bases are TGTGCCAGCAGTTTCCGCCAGGGGGGGTACGAGCAGTACTTC. Its protein product is CASSFRQGGYEQYF.